The next 32 T cell receptor beta chains were all read from a single sample in a study of blood T cells in healthy people across ages. The second PCR ran roughly 6 to 11 cycles with a sample-barcoded 5' primer and J-beta primers. TCRdb re-analysed the 5' RACE reads in MiXCR, keeping a single row per CDR3 protein. The table records approximately 600,000 distinct CDR3 sequences, roughly 58% of them present only once. Sequencing was carried out using blood. The receptors originated from a man in his sixties in good health.

V usage is TRBV2 and J usage is TRBJ2-3, with no clear D. Per the germline V gene, CDR1 is SNHLY and CDR2 is FYNNEI. There are 14 residues in the CDR3. Trimming left V 5 bases short and J 1 base short, with 10 bases between. CDR3 amino acids: CASSSDGRTDTQYF. DNA of the CDR3: TGTGCCAGCAGTTCGGACGGGCGCACAGATACGCAGTATTTT.

V gene TRBV29-1 combines with J gene TRBJ2-3; D is possibly TRBD1 or TRBD2 (5 bases each). CDR3 length equals 15 residues. Deletions cut 1 base from V and 4 bases from J, with 15 bases between. Germline CDR1 is SQVTM and CDR2 is ANQGSEA. The chain's CDR3 is CSVEGSPRGADTQYF. The CDR3 DNA follows: TGCAGCGTTGAAGGCAGCCCCAGAGGGGCAGATACGCAGTATTTT.

The chain joins TRBV21-1 to TRBJ2-5; the D segment call TRBD1 is taken from the table without a DNA check. TRBV21-1 is flagged as a pseudogene. The CDR3 has 13 amino acids. CDR3 nucleotide sequence: TGTCCTGGGCGGGGACCCAAGGAAGAGACCCAGTACTTC. This gives the protein CPGRGPKEETQYF.

V and J are TRBV18 and TRBJ1-5; D is undetermined. This CDR3 region has 13 residues. Germline lookup yields CDR1 KGHSH and CDR2 LQKENI. V was cut by 2 bases and J by 5 bases, with 7 bases left in between. Written as DNA, the CDR3 is TGTGCCAGCTCACCAGGGGAGGATCAGCCCCAGCATTTT. This codes for CASSPGEDQPQHF.

V is TRBV6-1 and J is TRBJ1-1, with a tentative D call TRBD1 (6 bases). This CDR3 is 13 amino acids long. V lost 3 bases and J lost 13, with 18 bases in between. Germline values: CDR1 MNHNS, CDR2 SASEGT. CDR3: CASSDLRQGGGFF. CDR3 DNA sequence: TGTGCCAGCAGTGACTTGCGGCAAGGGGGGGGTTTCTTT.

The V call is TRBV27, the J call TRBJ1-1; D gene unclear. V was pared by 2 bases and J by 1 base, with 5 bases between. The CDR3 has 13 amino acids. Germline-derived CDR1 and CDR2 are MNHEY and SMNVEV (reference sequence). CDR3: CASSLVKNTEAFF. CDR3 coding DNA: TGTGCCAGCAGTTTAGTAAAGAACACTGAAGCTTTCTTT.

There are a few counts of this clonotype. The V call is TRBV7-2, the J call TRBJ2-1; TRBD2 matches 11 bases. V trimming: 7 bases; J trimming: 5 bases; junction bases outside the gene matches: 7. Germline assignment: CDR1 SGHTA and CDR2 FQGNSA. CDR3 length equals 15 residues. Written as DNA, the CDR3 is TGTGCCAGCACCTACTTGGGACTAGCGGACAATGAGCAGTTCTTC. It is translated as CASTYLGLADNEQFF.

The chain joins TRBV12-5 to TRBJ2-7; D not resolved. This CDR3 comprises 12 residues. Trimming shortened V by 5 bases and J by 0 bases, and 5 bases separated the two germline ends. Germline V gives CDR1 LGHNT, CDR2 FRNRAP. The CDR3 DNA reads as TGTGCTAGTGGTCCCTCCTCCTACGAGCAGTACTTC. Translating it yields CASGPSSYEQYF.

The V gene is TRBV24-1, the J gene TRBJ2-7, with 12 bases lining up with TRBD1. The trim removed 7 bases at V and 2 bases at J, leaving 5 bases unmatched. This CDR3 contains 15 residues. Looked up from germline, CDR1 is KGHDR and CDR2 is SFDVKD. The CDR3 region has the DNA TGTGCCACCAGCGACCGGGACAGGGGGCCCTACGAGCAGTACTTC. Its protein is CATSDRDRGPYEQYF.

The chain recombines TRBV29-1 with TRBJ1-1; D is undetermined. V was cut by 4 bases and J by 4 bases, with 13 bases left in between. The CDR3 is 13 residues long. CDR1 and CDR2 from the germline V gene are SQVTM and ANQGSEA. The CDR3: CSVGEGSGTEAFF. The CDR3 DNA follows: TGCAGCGTTGGAGAAGGGTCGGGCACTGAAGCTTTCTTT.

V gene TRBV4-1 combines with J gene TRBJ2-3, with D perhaps TRBD2 (7 bases). The CDR3 has 14 residues. CDR1 MGHRA and CDR2 YSYEKL come from the germline V gene. Trimming took off 8 bases at V and 3 bases at J, with 15 bases between the two ends. The CDR3, as DNA: TGCGCCAGCCGCTCGGGGGGCTGGACAGATACGCAGTATTTT. The encoded protein is CASRSGGWTDTQYF.

This chain links TRBV29-1 with TRBJ1-5, with D maybe TRBD1 (5 bases). CDR3 size: 14 residues. Germline V gene lookup returns CDR1 SQVTM and CDR2 ANQGSEA. V was shortened by 6 bases and J by 0 bases, with 12 bases between the two germline ends. The CDR3 sequence: CSVAEQDSNQPQHF. For the CDR3, the DNA is TGCAGCGTGGCCGAACAGGATAGCAATCAGCCCCAGCATTTT.

The V gene is TRBV28, the J gene TRBJ2-7; 7 nucleotides align to TRBD1. The CDR3 loop spans 15 amino acids. The germline V gene has CDR1 MDHEN and CDR2 SYDVKM. With V trimmed by 1 base and J by 7 bases, 10 bases remained unmatched. The CDR3 sequence is CASSLLGTAYNEQYF. CDR3 nucleotides: TGTGCCAGCAGTTTATTGGGGACAGCCTACAATGAGCAGTACTTC.

The chain couples TRBV12-5 to TRBJ2-7; D may be TRBD1 (5 bases). The ends were cut back, 1 base at V and 2 bases at J, with 12 bases in the middle. Germline V gives CDR1 LGHNT, CDR2 FRNRAP. The CDR3 is 15 amino acids. In nucleotides, the CDR3 is TGTGCTAGTGGTTTGGGGACCAGGGTTGCCTACGAGCAGTACTTC. This encodes CASGLGTRVAYEQYF. Full variable domain (remainder filled in from reference TRBV12-5 and TRBJ2-7): DARVTQTPRHKVTEMGQEVTMRCQPILGHNTVFWYRQTMMQGLELLAYFRNRAPLDDSGMPKDRFSAEMPDATLATLKIQPSEPRDSAVYFCASGLGTRVAYEQYFGPGTRLTVT.

This chain connects TRBV25-1 to TRBJ1-2; 9 bases agree with TRBD1. Germline V gives CDR1 MGHDK, CDR2 SYGVNS. This CDR3 is 15 amino acids long. V dropped 2 bases and J dropped 3; count of bases not matched to a gene: 4. CDR3 coding DNA: TGTGCCAGCAGTGAACCCGGGACAGGGCACTATGGCTACACCTTC. As protein: CASSEPGTGHYGYTF.

Details on this clonotype: Its ends do not fully match the called genes, so a read error is possible. This rearrangement joins TRBV11-2 to TRBJ2-5, with TRBD2 matching over 12 bases. The CDR3 runs to 16 residues. Per the germline V gene, CDR1 is SGHAT and CDR2 is FQNNGV. CDR3 bases: TGTGCCAGCAGCCGAACTAGCGGGGGGCTGGGGGAGATCCAGTACTTC. It translates to CASSRTSGGLGEIQYF.

The J gene is TRBJ2-6, the V gene TRBV5-1; tentatively, D is TRBD1 (5 bases). V was pared by 0 bases and J by 0 bases, with 7 bases between. This CDR3 has 16 amino acids. CDR1 is SGHRS, CDR2 YFSETQ, per germline. This chain's CDR3 is CASSLGQTSGANVLTF. In DNA, the CDR3 is TGCGCCAGCAGCTTGGGACAGACCTCTGGGGCCAACGTCCTGACTTTC.

A few counts support this clonotype. V is TRBV18 and J is TRBJ1-1; D possibly corresponds to TRBD1 (6 bases). V was shortened by 6 bases and J by 2 bases, with 13 bases between the two germline ends. CDR3 length: 14 residues. Germline values: CDR1 KGHSH, CDR2 LQKENI. CDR3 amino acids: CASSLPGTNTEAFF. The CDR3 DNA is TGTGCCAGCTCGCTACCGGGGACAAACACTGAAGCTTTCTTT. Filled out from reference TRBV18 and TRBJ1-1, the complete variable domain reads NAGVMQNPRHLVRRRGQEARLRCSPMKGHSHVYWYRQLPEEGLKFMVYLQKENIIDESGMPKERFSAEFPKEGPSILRIQQVVRGDSAAYFCASSLPGTNTEAFFGQGTRLTVV.

This clonotype was seen a few times. The CDR3 loop is CASSLGLARGETQYF. The DNA for the CDR3 is TGTGCCAGCAGCTTGGGACTAGCGAGGGGGGAGACCCAGTACTTC. V gene TRBV11-2 combines with J gene TRBJ2-5; TRBD2 matches at 10 bases. CDR1 and CDR2 (germline): SGHAT, FQNNGV. The CDR3 is made up of 15 amino acids. V trimming: 3 bases; J trimming: 5 bases; junction bases outside the gene matches: 6.

A remark on this clonotype: One junction end disagrees with the germline gene, perhaps due to a read error. The genes are TRBV5-1 and TRBJ1-1, with 7 bases fitting TRBD1. The germline V gene encodes CDR1 SGHRS and CDR2 YFSETQ. This CDR3 is built from 14 residues. DNA of the CDR3: TGTGCCAGCAGCTTATCAGGGGGGAACACTGAAGCTTTCTTT. Its protein product is CASSLSGGNTEAFF.

The gene calls are TRBV20-1 and TRBJ1-2, with D unclear. Trimming removed 3 bases at V and 3 bases at J, with 5 bases between. The CDR3 sequence is 11 residues long. CDR1 DFQATT and CDR2 SNEGSKA come from the germline V gene (reference sequence). CDR3 sequence: CSASPDYGYTF. The CDR3 DNA reads as TGCAGTGCTAGTCCCGACTATGGCTACACCTTC.

This clonotype was seen a few times. This sequence joins TRBV7-9 and TRBJ2-1; D is perhaps TRBD1 or TRBD2 (5 bases each). The CDR3 is 15 amino acids. CDR1 is SEHNR and CDR2 is FQNEAQ in the germline V gene (reference sequence). Trimming took off 5 bases at V and 6 bases at J, with 17 bases between the two ends. Here the CDR3 DNA reads TGTGCCAGCAGCCCTAGGGGTTGGGGGATCAATGAGCAGTTCTTC. Translation: CASSPRGWGINEQFF.

The rearrangement uses TRBV6-2 or TRBV6-3 and TRBJ2-1, with D perhaps matching TRBD1 or TRBD2 (6 bases each). The CDR3 is 11 amino acids. The V end was cut by 8 bases, the J end by 6 bases, with 8 bases between. CDR1 and CDR2 (germline): MNHEY, SVGEGT. In nucleotides, the CDR3 is TGTGCCAGCGGGGGGCCCAATGAGCAGTTCTTC. It codes for CASGGPNEQFF.

This clonotype was picked up one time. The chain is built from TRBV7-6 and TRBJ2-5, with no clear D. V was shortened by 4 bases and J by 5 bases, with 11 bases between the two germline ends. Germline V gene data show CDR1 as SGHVS and CDR2 as FNYEAQ. The CDR3 runs 13 residues. DNA of the CDR3: TGTGCCAGCAGCTCCCTCCCGATCGAGACCCAGTACTTC. Protein sequence: CASSSLPIETQYF.

For the CDR3, the DNA is TGCAGCGTTGCACAGGGGATCGCCACTGAAGCTTTCTTT. Translated: CSVAQGIATEAFF. The chain joins TRBV29-1 to TRBJ1-1; 7 positions agree with TRBD1. Losses at the gene ends were 4 bases for V and 4 bases for J; bases not matched to a gene: 6. This CDR3 has 13 amino acids. Germline V CDR1 and CDR2: SQVTM, ANQGSEA. Filled out from reference TRBV29-1 and TRBJ1-1, the complete variable domain reads SAVISQKPSRDICQRGTSLTIQCQVDSQVTMMFWYRQQPGQSLTLIATANQGSEATYESGFVIDKFPISRPNLTFSTLTVSNMSPEDSSIYLCSVAQGIATEAFFGQGTRLTVV.

The chain employs TRBV4-2 and TRBJ2-1; TRBD2 agrees at 12 bases. J was trimmed by 7 bases and V by 6 bases; bases with no gene match: 7. The CDR3 covers 15 residues. The germline V gene encodes CDR1 LGHNA and CDR2 YNFKEQ. This chain's CDR3 is CASRASGGAGNEQFF. CDR3 sequence (DNA): TGTGCCAGCAGGGCTAGCGGGGGGGCCGGGAATGAGCAGTTCTTC.

This clonotype was picked up a small number of times. The rearrangement links TRBV7-2 to TRBJ2-2; D uncertain. The germline gives CDR1 SGHTA, CDR2 FQGNSA. This CDR3 is 13 amino acids long. V was pared by 5 bases and J by 7 bases, with 11 bases between. CDR3 DNA: TGTGCCAGCAGCCAAGACCCTGACGGGGAGCTGTTTTTT. Encoded protein: CASSQDPDGELFF.

This clonotype appeared once. The chain is built from TRBV29-1 and TRBJ1-2, with 9 bases identical to TRBD1. Germline CDR1 reads SQVTM; CDR2 reads ANQGSEA. Unmatched junction bases numbered 7, after V lost 5 bases and J lost 0 bases. CDR3 length: 15 residues. CDR3 coding DNA: TGCAGCGTTACAGGGGGCCAACTTTCTAACTATGGCTACACCTTC. This sequence encodes CSVTGGQLSNYGYTF.

This clonotype was counted between two and nine times. The chain links TRBV5-1 to TRBJ2-1, with D uncertain. Germline V gives CDR1 SGHRS, CDR2 YFSETQ. Trimming cost V 4 bases and J 4 bases, with 9 bases left between them. This CDR3 has 13 residues. The CDR3 sequence: CASSVPDYNEQFF. The CDR3 coding sequence is TGCGCCAGCAGCGTGCCCGATTACAATGAGCAGTTCTTC.

The V and J genes are TRBV20-1 and TRBJ2-7, with TRBD2 matching over 10 bases. The trim removed 1 base at V and 4 bases at J, leaving 10 bases unmatched. This CDR3 contains 16 residues. Germline V gene sequence: CDR1 DFQATT, CDR2 SNEGSKA (reference sequence). Here the CDR3 DNA reads TGCAGTGCTAGAGTTCCAGCGGGGGGGCCGCGGTACGAGCAGTACTTC. Its protein product is CSARVPAGGPRYEQYF.

This chain links TRBV6-5 with TRBJ2-2, with a possible D match to TRBD1 (7 bases). Trimming removed 5 bases at V and 3 bases at J, with 10 bases between. This CDR3 is 14 amino acids long. Germline CDR1 reads MNHEY; CDR2 reads SVGAGI. The CDR3 spells CASSAGQYTGELFF. The CDR3 nucleotides read TGTGCCAGCAGTGCGGGACAGTACACCGGGGAGCTGTTTTTT.

The J gene is TRBJ2-4, the V gene TRBV20-1; D unclear. The CDR3 length is 16 residues. Germline CDR1 reads DFQATT; CDR2 reads SNEGSKA (reference sequence). Trimming cost V 3 bases and J 0 bases, with 15 bases left between them. The CDR3 DNA is TGCAGTGCTAGCCCCAACGAGGCTTCAGCCAAAAACATTCAGTACTTC. Translated, it gives CSASPNEASAKNIQYF.